Presented here are 21 T cell receptor beta chains from one specimen sequenced in a study of T cell responses to AZD1222 COVID-19 vaccine. Here immunoSEQ multiplex PCR was the method, and the copy in TCRdb shows in-frame clones only, minus some. The sample lists about 150,000 clones, around 88% seen once, with under 3.5% in the top ten. The specimen was peripheral blood, collected on day 0 of MenACWY control vaccination. The receptors were sampled from an adult in good health.

V is TRBV28 and J is TRBJ1-2; maybe TRBD1 (6 bases). V shed 6 bases and J shed 4 bases, with 12 bases lying between them. CDR1 is MDHEN, CDR2 SYDVKM, per germline. This CDR3 has 13 amino acids. The CDR3 region has the DNA TGTGCCAGCAGACTCCCAGGGGTCTATGGCTACACCTTC. It yields the protein CASRLPGVYGYTF.

The J gene is TRBJ2-4, the V gene TRBV6-1; 14 bases map to TRBD2. The CDR3 runs to 15 residues. Trimming cost V 6 bases and J 9 bases; bases outside gene matches: 7. CDR1 is MNHNS, CDR2 SASEGT, per germline. The CDR3 nucleotides are TGTGCCAGCAGCCGCGGGACTAGCGGGAGTAGCATTCAGTACTTC. Amino acids: CASSRGTSGSSIQYF.

The chain is built from TRBV3-1 (or the pseudogene TRBV3-2) and TRBJ2-3; D possibly uses TRBD1 or TRBD2 (5 bases each). The CDR3 consists of 15 residues. V lost 4 bases and J lost 4, with 15 bases in between. The germline CDR1 and CDR2 sequences are LGHDT and YNNKEL (reference sequence). The CDR3 region is CASSPSLTGPDTQYF. The CDR3 DNA reads TGTGCCAGCAGCCCTAGCCTTACAGGCCCAGATACGCAGTATTTT.

The V gene is TRBV19, the J gene TRBJ2-2, with 7 positions matching TRBD2. Germline trimming cut 3 bases from V and 5 bases from J; bases unmatched to any gene: 3. The CDR3 covers 14 residues. In germline, CDR1 is LNHDA, CDR2 SQIVND (reference sequence). In nucleotides, the CDR3 is TGTGCCAGTAGTATTCCCGGGAGGACCGGGGAGCTGTTTTTT. It is translated as CASSIPGRTGELFF.

CDR3 amino acids: CASSPGQGDKNIQYF. CDR3 DNA: TGCGCCAGCAGCCCAGGACAGGGGGATAAAAACATTCAGTACTTC. The gene calls are TRBV5-1 and TRBJ2-4; 10 bases line up with TRBD1. Losses at the gene ends were 4 bases for V and 4 bases for J; bases not matched to a gene: 5. CDR1 and CDR2 (germline): SGHRS, YFSETQ. The CDR3 is made up of 15 amino acids.

This chain joins TRBV30 and TRBJ1-5, with a possible D match to TRBD1 (5 bases). The CDR3 length is 13 residues. Germline CDR1 and CDR2: GTSNPN and SVGIG (reference sequence). The ends were cut back, 2 bases at V and 1 base at J, with 6 bases in the middle. The CDR3 sequence is CAWSPGSNQPQHF. CDR3 in DNA: TGTGCCTGGAGTCCAGGGAGCAATCAGCCCCAGCATTTT. The variable domain in full, with the rest retrieved from reference TRBV30 and TRBJ1-5, is SQTIHQWPATLVQPVGSPLSLECTVEGTSNPNLYWYRQAAGRGLQLLFYSVGIGQISSEVPQNLSASRPQDRQFILSSKKLLLSDSGFYLCAWSPGSNQPQHFGDGTRLSIL.

The chain combines TRBV7-9 with TRBJ2-2; a possible D gene is TRBD2 (6 bases). The germline gives CDR1 SEHNR, CDR2 FQNEAQ (reference sequence). V lost 5 bases to trimming and J lost 2 bases, with 12 bases between them. CDR3 size: 15 residues. The CDR3 nucleotides read TGTGCCAGCAGCCCACCGGGACTTAACACCGGGGAGCTGTTTTTT. As protein: CASSPPGLNTGELFF.

The CDR3 DNA reads TGTGCCAGCTCACCGTTGGTAGCGTCAGATACGCAGTATTTT. Translation gives CASSPLVASDTQYF. The chain links TRBV18 to TRBJ2-3; maybe TRBD2 (5 bases). This CDR3 is 14 amino acids long. V lost 3 bases, J lost 4 bases, and 11 bases lay in between. Germline V CDR1 and CDR2: KGHSH, LQKENI.

The gene calls are TRBV6-5 and TRBJ1-5, with D hard to call. In germline, CDR1 is MNHEY, CDR2 SVGAGI. The CDR3 runs to 14 residues. Trimming shortened V by 5 bases and J by 1 base, and 9 bases separated the two germline ends. CDR3 protein: CASSPIDSNQPQHF. The CDR3 coding sequence is TGTGCCAGCAGTCCCATCGACAGCAATCAGCCCCAGCATTTT.

The chain joins TRBV7-3 to TRBJ2-3; no clear D gene. Germline V gene sequence: CDR1 SGHTA, CDR2 FQGTGA. The germline V and J ends were trimmed by 4 bases and 1 base, with 9 bases remaining between them. This CDR3 region has 14 residues. In DNA form, the CDR3 reads TGTGCCAGCAGCTATCAGAAGGGCACAGATACGCAGTATTTT. It encodes CASSYQKGTDTQYF.

The CDR3 nucleotides are TGTGCCAGCAGTCGGAACTCTGGAAACACCATATATTTT. Residues: CASSRNSGNTIYF. This chain links TRBV12-3 or TRBV12-4 with TRBJ1-3; D uncertain. V dropped 5 bases and J dropped 0 bases, with 5 bases sitting between them. This CDR3 has 13 residues.

The chain links TRBV10-2 to TRBJ2-2; D call uncertain. Trimming took 3 bases from V and 0 from J, leaving 8 bases between them. This CDR3 comprises 15 residues. From germline, CDR1 is WSHSY and CDR2 SAAADI. CDR3 residues: CASSDRHPNTGELFF. CDR3 DNA: TGCGCCAGCAGTGACAGACATCCGAACACCGGGGAGCTGTTTTTT.

The count of this clone is one. In DNA form, the CDR3 reads TGTGCCAGTAGTCATAAAGACTTCCTGGCTGAAGCTTTCTTT. This gives the protein CASSHKDFLAEAFF. The chain combines TRBV19 with TRBJ1-1; no definite D call. This CDR3 spans 14 amino acids. Trimming removed 5 bases from V and 6 bases from J, with 16 bases in between. Looked up from germline, CDR1 is LNHDA and CDR2 is SQIVND (reference sequence).

Relative to its sample, this clone is medium-sized (0.01 to 0.1%). The chain combines TRBV14 with TRBJ2-1, with D uncertain. Germline CDR1 is SGHDN and CDR2 is FVKESK. Trimming stripped 0 bases from V and 13 bases from J, with 10 bases between. CDR3 length: 12 residues. CDR3 DNA sequence: TGTGCCAGCAGCCAAGAGTCACTTACACAGTTCTTC. Amino acid sequence: CASSQESLTQFF.

With respect to this clone: In the same sample, other DNA sequences code for this CDR3. The V call is TRBV7-2, the J call TRBJ2-7; tentative D call: TRBD1 (5 bases). This CDR3 contains 11 residues. Germline V gene data show CDR1 as SGHTA and CDR2 as FQGNSA. V lost 2 bases and J lost 7, with 6 bases in between. The CDR3 DNA reads as TGTGCCAGCAGCTTAAGGGGTGAGCAGTACTTC. It codes for CASSLRGEQYF.

This clone was counted between two and nine times. The rearrangement joins TRBV19 to TRBJ2-2; TRBD2 aligns across 12 bases. The CDR3 extends over 17 amino acids. The germline V gene has CDR1 LNHDA and CDR2 SQIVND (reference sequence). J was trimmed by 0 bases and V by 7 bases; bases with no gene match: 6. The CDR3 sequence: CASIGRTSGANTGELFF. DNA of the CDR3: TGTGCCAGTATAGGTAGGACTAGCGGGGCGAACACCGGGGAGCTGTTTTTT.

V gene TRBV18 combines with J gene TRBJ1-5; 11 bases match TRBD1. This CDR3 has 14 residues. The germline gives CDR1 KGHSH, CDR2 LQKENI. Trimming at V came to 8 bases and at J to 4 bases, leaving 4 bases not matched to a gene. The CDR3 reads CASAGTGGNQPQHF. In DNA form, the CDR3 reads TGTGCCAGCGCCGGGACAGGGGGAAATCAGCCCCAGCATTTT.

The V and J genes are TRBV21-1 and TRBJ2-1; no DNA check was done on the table's D call, TRBD2. TRBV21-1 is reported as a pseudogene. The CDR3 loop spans 17 amino acids. In nucleotides, the CDR3 is TGTGCCAGCAGCGCCGGGACTAGCGGGAGCACCTACAATGAGCAGTTCTTC. Residues: CASSAGTSGSTYNEQFF.

This chain connects TRBV28 to TRBJ2-2; 9 nucleotides line up with TRBD2. V shed 7 bases and J 6 bases; nucleotides not matched to a gene: 12. The CDR3 length is 16 residues. Per the germline V gene, CDR1 is MDHEN and CDR2 is SYDVKM. The CDR3 DNA is TGTGCCAGCATCAATGGCCTAGCGGGGAGGGCCGGGGAGCTGTTTTTT. The encoded protein is CASINGLAGRAGELFF.

The CDR3 is CASSLIIRRQNYGYTF. For the CDR3, the DNA is TGTGCCAGCAGCTTGATCATCCGAAGACAGAACTATGGCTACACCTTC. This sequence joins TRBV5-5 and TRBJ1-2; maybe TRBD1 (5 bases). V lost 1 base to trimming and J lost 2 bases, with 15 bases between them. Germline V gene lookup returns CDR1 SGHKS and CDR2 YYEKEE (reference sequence). CDR3 length equals 16 residues.

The chain employs TRBV11-3 and TRBJ2-5; D is uncertain. CDR3 size: 13 residues. Trimming removed 1 base at V and 8 bases at J, with 11 bases between. Germline CDR1 SGHNT, CDR2 YENEEA. The CDR3 region has the DNA TGTGCCAGCAGCTTAGTAACGGATGGAACCCAGTACTTC. Protein: CASSLVTDGTQYF.